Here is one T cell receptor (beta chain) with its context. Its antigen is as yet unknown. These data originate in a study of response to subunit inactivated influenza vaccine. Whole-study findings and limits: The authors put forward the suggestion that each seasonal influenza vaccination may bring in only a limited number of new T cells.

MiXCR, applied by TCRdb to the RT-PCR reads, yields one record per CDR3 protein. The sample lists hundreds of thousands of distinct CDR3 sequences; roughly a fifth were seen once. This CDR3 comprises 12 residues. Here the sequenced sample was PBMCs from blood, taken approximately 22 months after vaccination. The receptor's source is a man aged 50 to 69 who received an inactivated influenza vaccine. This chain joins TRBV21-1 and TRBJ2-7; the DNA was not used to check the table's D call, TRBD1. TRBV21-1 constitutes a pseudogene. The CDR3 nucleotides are TGTGCCAGCAGTTGGACAAGCTACGAGCAGTACTTC. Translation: CASSWTSYEQYF.